This T cell receptor (beta chain) is from a study of patients and donors after allogeneic stem cell transplantation. TCRdb ran MiXCR on the RT-PCR reads and lists one entry per CDR3 protein. The profile covers approximately 170,000 distinct CDR3 sequences, with about 32% appearing a single time and approximately 3.5% taken by the ten largest. There are a few counts of this clonotype. The CDR3 spans 14 residues. From germline, CDR1 is SGHDN and CDR2 FVKESK. Trimming shortened V by 5 bases and J by 1 base, and 9 bases separated the two germline ends. V usage is TRBV14 and J usage is TRBJ1-5, with D possibly TRBD1 on 5 matching bases. This clonotype was sampled from a human donor who was either an allogeneic HSCT recipient or a stem cell or donor lymphocyte infusion donor (not recorded which). It is not recorded whose cells these are; they may come from a transplant donor. Sequenced: blood, either unsorted or a sorted T cell fraction (not recorded which). CDR3 DNA sequence: TGTGCCAGCAGCGAGAGGGGCAGCAATCAGCCCCAGCATTTT. It yields the protein CASSERGSNQPQHF.